This T cell receptor beta chain was sequenced for a study of T cells after yellow fever vaccination. General study points: A small share of clonotypes appeared in both CD4 and CD8 compartments. Contamination by abundant bulk-population clonotypes could be present in FACS-sorted repertoires.

CDR3 size: 15 residues. Trimming stripped 6 bases from V and 5 bases from J, with 23 bases between. CDR1 is DFQATT and CDR2 is SNEGSKA in the germline V gene (reference sequence). Using its own MiXCR run on the 5' RACE reads, TCRdb lists one record per CDR3 protein. Here the sample spans hundreds of thousands of distinct CDR3 sequences, less than 15% being singletons. With regard to this clonotype: Its antigen is unknown.

Here the sequenced sample was PBMCs, taken on the day of the yellow fever booster vaccination. V is TRBV20-1 and J is TRBJ2-7; no reliable D call. The sequence derives from a young man who received the YFV17D yellow fever vaccine. The CDR3 reads CSASTFQGSWHEQYF. CDR3 in DNA: TGCAGTGCATCGACCTTTCAAGGTTCCTGGCACGAGCAGTACTTC.